The clone carrying this T cell receptor (beta chain) was observed at least ten times. The data are from a study of T cells after yellow fever vaccination. V dropped 6 bases and J dropped 2; count of bases not matched to a gene: 7. The CDR3 has 14 residues. TCRdb passed the 5' RACE reads through MiXCR, listing each CDR3 protein once. The sample carries about 340,000 distinct CDR3 sequences, around 12% recorded once. The input for sequencing was CD4+ T cells sorted from PBMCs, taken 15 days after the yellow fever booster vaccination. This rearrangement joins TRBV12-3 or TRBV12-4 to TRBJ2-7, with 7 nucleotides matching TRBD1. The TCR originated in a man between 18 and 29 years old who received the YFV17D yellow fever vaccine. CDR3 sequence: CASRPKTGTYEQYF. The DNA for the CDR3 is TGTGCCAGCAGACCTAAGACAGGGACCTACGAGCAGTACTTC.